The present T cell receptor beta chain was sequenced within a study of post-analysis software for immune sequencing data. The study, taken as a whole, reports: Among four or five TRBV segments more frequent in patients than controls were TRBV5-6, TRBV5-1 and TRBV20-1.

Note on this clonotype: The target antigen is unknown. One junction end disagrees with the germline gene, perhaps due to a read error.

The authors incorporated unique molecular identifiers into the TCR beta cDNA libraries. MiXCR was run by TCRdb on the PCR reads, yielding one entry per CDR3 protein. The table has approximately 730,000 distinct CDR3 sequences, roughly 50% seen once. In germline, CDR1 is SQVTM, CDR2 ANQGSEA. CDR3 length: 13 residues. The sample consisted of blood. This sequence joins TRBV29-1 and TRBJ2-1; D gene uncertain. TRBJ2-7 matches the DNA end more closely, so the J call is doubtful. This clonotype originated in a girl aged 5-17 years with multiple sclerosis. This chain's CDR3 is CSVEEGSSCEQYF. As DNA, the CDR3 is TGCAGCGTTGAAGAAGGAAGTTCCTGCGAGCAGTACTTC.